One sample yielded the 18 T cell receptor beta chains listed below, sequenced in a study of blood T cell repertoires in COVID-19. Clones were read by immunoSEQ multiplex PCR, and TCRdb kept only the in-frame ones, dropping some. Seen here are roughly 150,000 clones, roughly 83% observed once, and the top ten hold more than 4.5%. Sequencing was done on a sample of PBMCs or T cells enriched from blood (not recorded which). All receptors come from a man aged 65 to 85 who had been exposed to COVID-19.

The chain uses TRBV10-2 and TRBJ2-3; TRBD2 aligns across 11 bases. This CDR3 is 16 amino acids long. Per germline, CDR1 WSHSY and CDR2 SAAADI. Trimming at V came to 4 bases and at J to 2 bases, leaving 5 bases not matched to a gene. The CDR3 nucleotides read TGCGCCAGCAGTGTCGGGACTAGCGGACTCACAGATACGCAGTATTTT. Translation: CASSVGTSGLTDTQYF.

The chain couples TRBV6-4 to TRBJ2-2; D is ambiguous. The germline V gene has CDR1 MRHNA and CDR2 SNTAGT. The CDR3 has 16 residues. Trimming shortened V by 0 bases and J by 0 bases, and 8 bases separated the two germline ends. The CDR3 region is CASSDSAGANTGELFF. CDR3 bases: TGTGCCAGCAGTGACTCAGCAGGCGCGAACACCGGGGAGCTGTTTTTT.

The chain employs TRBV2 and TRBJ2-2, with a weak D call TRBD2 (6 bases). Germline values: CDR1 SNHLY, CDR2 FYNNEI. The CDR3 spans 12 residues. The V and J ends lost 6 bases and 4 bases respectively, with 6 bases between them. Here the CDR3 DNA reads TGTGCCAGCAGGCGGGGCACCGGGGAGCTGTTTTTT. This translates into CASRRGTGELFF.

This rearrangement joins TRBV7-9 to TRBJ2-1; tentative D call: TRBD2 (6 bases). V lost 2 bases and J lost 8, with 13 bases in between. The CDR3 is made up of 14 amino acids. Germline lookup yields CDR1 SEHNR and CDR2 FQNEAQ (reference sequence). The CDR3 DNA sequence: TGTGCCAGCAGCTTATTCTCCGGGAGTGATGAGCAGTTCTTC. It codes for CASSLFSGSDEQFF.

The chain employs TRBV4-3 and TRBJ1-2; the match to TRBD1 covers 7 bases. V lost 1 base, J lost 3 bases, and 5 bases stayed unmatched. Per the germline V gene, CDR1 is LGHNA and CDR2 is YSLEER. The CDR3 is 15 residues long. The CDR3 nucleotides read TGCGCCAGCAGCCAAGGGACAGGAGGGTACTATGGCTACACCTTC. It is translated as CASSQGTGGYYGYTF.

The chain carries TRBV19 and TRBJ2-7, with TRBD1 as a possible D gene (6 bases). The germline gives CDR1 LNHDA, CDR2 SQIVND (reference sequence). Trimming removed 2 bases from V and 5 bases from J, with 10 bases in between. This CDR3 is 13 amino acids long. CDR3 DNA sequence: TGTGCCAGTAGTATAAAACAGGGCCACGAGCAGTACTTC. Translating it yields CASSIKQGHEQYF.

This chain links TRBV19 with TRBJ1-3; the D is unclear. Germline V CDR1 and CDR2: LNHDA, SQIVND (reference sequence). This CDR3 is 10 amino acids long. Trimming left V 9 bases short and J 10 bases short, with 10 bases between. The CDR3: CASPRGTIYF. CDR3 sequence (DNA): TGTGCCAGCCCGCGCGGGACCATATATTTT.

V usage is TRBV4-3 and J usage is TRBJ1-2; D call uncertain. Trimming stripped 4 bases from V and 4 bases from J, with 7 bases between. This CDR3 is 12 amino acids long. Germline CDR1 and CDR2: LGHNA and YSLEER. The CDR3 DNA reads as TGCGCCAGCAGCCGCGGTGCCTATGGCTACACCTTC. Residues: CASSRGAYGYTF.

V usage is TRBV7-2 and J usage is TRBJ2-5; possibly TRBD2 for D (6 bases). Trimming cost V 0 bases and J 5 bases, with 13 bases left between them. The CDR3 spans 15 residues. Germline V gene data show CDR1 as SGHTA and CDR2 as FQGNSA. The CDR3 region is CASSLAGRRGETQYF. CDR3 DNA sequence: TGTGCCAGCAGCTTAGCTGGCAGGAGGGGCGAGACCCAGTACTTC. Using reference TRBV7-2 and TRBJ2-5 for the parts outside the CDR3, the full variable domain is GAGVSQSPSNKVTEKGKDVELRCDPISGHTALYWYRQSLGQGLEFLIYFQGNSAPDKSGLPSDRFSAERTGGSVSTLTIQRTQQEDSAVYLCASSLAGRRGETQYFGPGTRLLVL.

This clone has a handful of counts. J is TRBJ2-7 and V is TRBV19, with D possibly TRBD1 on 5 matching bases. Germline values: CDR1 LNHDA, CDR2 SQIVND (reference sequence). This CDR3 has 14 amino acids. The V end lost 5 bases, the J end lost 2 bases, and 13 bases lay between the germline ends. CDR3 protein: CASSLGPQTYEQYF. The CDR3 DNA reads TGTGCCAGTAGTCTGGGGCCGCAAACCTACGAGCAGTACTTC. Filled out from reference TRBV19 and TRBJ2-7, the complete variable domain reads DGGITQSPKYLFRKEGQNVTLSCEQNLNHDAMYWYRQDPGQGLRLIYYSQIVNDFQKGDIAEGYSVSREKKESFPLTVTSAQKNPTAFYLCASSLGPQTYEQYFGPGTRLTVT.

The chain carries TRBV7-9 and TRBJ1-2; no firm D call. This CDR3 is 15 amino acids long. Germline CDR1 reads SEHNR; CDR2 reads FQNEAQ (reference sequence). Trimming removed 2 bases from V and 4 bases from J, with 14 bases in between. The CDR3 DNA reads as TGTGCCAGCAGCTTAACGAACGACGCGGGCTATGGCTACACCTTC. It specifies CASSLTNDAGYGYTF. Full variable domain (remainder filled in from reference TRBV7-9 and TRBJ1-2): DTGVSQNPRHKITKRGQNVTFRCDPISEHNRLYWYRQTLGQGPEFLTYFQNEAQLEKSRLLSDRFSAERPKGSFSTLEIQRTEQGDSAMYLCASSLTNDAGYGYTFGSGTRLTVV.

V is TRBV4-2 and J is TRBJ1-3; D call uncertain. Germline V gene data show CDR1 as LGHNA and CDR2 as YNFKEQ. This CDR3 has 17 residues. The V end was cut by 1 base, the J end by 1 base, with 14 bases between. CDR3 DNA sequence: TGTGCCAGCAGCCAAGTGGGTCCAAGCGAGTCTGGAAACACCATATATTTT. Protein: CASSQVGPSESGNTIYF.

The chain employs TRBV19 and TRBJ1-5, with TRBD1 matching 9 bases. With V trimmed by 6 bases and J by 0 bases, 3 bases remained unmatched. This CDR3 comprises 15 residues. The V gene's germline CDR1 is LNHDA and CDR2 SQIVND (reference sequence). CDR3 sequence (DNA): TGTGCCAGTAGGCTGGACAGGGGTAGCAATCAGCCCCAGCATTTT. Amino acid sequence: CASRLDRGSNQPQHF.

This clone was found once. The rearrangement joins TRBV7-3 to TRBJ1-6; unclear D gene. This CDR3 spans 17 amino acids. Germline CDR1 reads SGHTA; CDR2 reads FQGTGA. V lost 5 bases and J lost 1, with 15 bases in between. CDR3 protein: CASSPRGSGSYNSPLHF. DNA for the CDR3: TGTGCCAGCAGCCCTCGGGGTAGTGGGTCCTATAATTCACCCCTCCACTTT.

This clone was detected once. J is TRBJ1-3 and V is TRBV2; D perhaps matches TRBD1 (5 bases). CDR1 SNHLY and CDR2 FYNNEI come from the germline V gene. Trimming stripped 6 bases from V and 0 bases from J, with 6 bases between. The CDR3 extends over 13 amino acids. The chain's CDR3 is CASRDTSGNTIYF. The CDR3 DNA is TGTGCCAGCAGGGACACCTCTGGAAACACCATATATTTT. The full variable domain, in which reference TRBV2 and TRBJ1-3 provide the parts outside the CDR3, is EPEVTQTPSHQVTQMGQEVILRCVPISNHLYFYWYRQILGQKVEFLVSFYNNEISEKSEIFDDQFSVERPDGSNFTLKIRSTKLEDSAMYFCASRDTSGNTIYFGEGSWLTVV.

The V gene is TRBV5-1, the J gene TRBJ2-5; 9 nucleotides agree with TRBD1. V gave up 2 bases and J gave up 5 bases; unmatched junction bases: 10. The V gene's germline CDR1 is SGHRS and CDR2 YFSETQ. The CDR3 runs 16 residues. Here the CDR3 reads CASSLTGTGTRETQYF. The DNA for the CDR3 is TGCGCCAGCAGCTTAACCGGGACAGGGACGAGGGAGACCCAGTACTTC. Complete variable domain (other parts from reference TRBV5-1 and TRBJ2-5): KAGVTQTPRYLIKTRGQQVTLSCSPISGHRSVSWYQQTPGQGLQFLFEYFSETQRNKGNFPGRFSGRQFSNSRSEMNVSTLELGDSALYLCASSLTGTGTRETQYFGPGTRLLVL.

The CDR3 spells CASRTQGASGTEAFF. DNA for the CDR3: TGTGCCAGCAGGACACAGGGGGCGTCGGGTACTGAAGCTTTCTTT. The rearrangement joins TRBV27 to TRBJ1-1; 9 bases map to TRBD1. Germline CDR1 and CDR2: MNHEY and SMNVEV (reference sequence). CDR3 size: 15 residues. V was pared by 6 bases and J by 5 bases, with 10 bases of the junction left unmatched.

The chain recombines TRBV18 with TRBJ1-2, with TRBD1 matching over 7 bases. Trimming at V came to 2 bases and at J to 6 bases, leaving 12 bases not matched to a gene. CDR1 is KGHSH, CDR2 LQKENI, per germline. The length of the CDR3 is 16 residues. DNA of the CDR3: TGTGCCAGCTCACCAGGGACAGCGTACACATCCGATGGCTACACCTTC. The encoded protein is CASSPGTAYTSDGYTF.